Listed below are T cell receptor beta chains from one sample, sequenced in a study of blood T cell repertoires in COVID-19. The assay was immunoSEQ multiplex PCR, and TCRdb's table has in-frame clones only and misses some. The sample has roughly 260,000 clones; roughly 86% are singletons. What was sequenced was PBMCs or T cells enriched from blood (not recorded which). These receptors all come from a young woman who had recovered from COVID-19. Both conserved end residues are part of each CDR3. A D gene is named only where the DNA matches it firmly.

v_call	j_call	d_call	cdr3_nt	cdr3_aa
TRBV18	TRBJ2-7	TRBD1	TGTGCCAGCTCACCAGGGACAGGGTACGAGCAGTACTTC	CASSPGTGYEQYF
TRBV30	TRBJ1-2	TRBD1	TGTGCCTGGAGTCCTGGGAGGGGACAGGGGGGAGGCTACACCTTC	CAWSPGRGQGGGYTF
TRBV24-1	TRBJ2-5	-	TGTGCCACCAGTGATTTACCCGGCAGGGACCAAGAGACCCAGTACTTC	CATSDLPGRDQETQYF
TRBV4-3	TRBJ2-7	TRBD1	TGCGCCAGCAGCCCCAGGACAGGGGAGTACGAGCAGTACTTC	CASSPRTGEYEQYF
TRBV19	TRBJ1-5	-	TGTGCCAGTAGTATTGGGCAGTCTAGCAATCAGCCCCAGCATTTT	CASSIGQSSNQPQHF
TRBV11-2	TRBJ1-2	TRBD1	TGTGCCAGCAGTCTTTCCGACAGGGGCCGATACTTGTCCTATGGCTACACCTTC	CASSLSDRGRYLSYGYTF
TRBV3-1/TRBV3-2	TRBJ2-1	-	TGTGCCAGCAGCCGGGGGGGCCCTCGGAATGAGCAGTTCTTC	CASSRGGPRNEQFF
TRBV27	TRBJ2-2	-	TGTGCCAGCTCCTGGACGGGGACCGGGGAGCTGTTTTTT	CASSWTGTGELFF
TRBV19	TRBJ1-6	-	TGTGCCAGTAGGGAGCAACGGGACTCGTCTTCACCCCTCCACTTT	CASREQRDSSSPLHF
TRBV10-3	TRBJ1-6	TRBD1	TGTGCCATCAGTGAGTCGGTCCAGGGGGTCGGTAATAATTCACCCCTCCACTTT	CAISESVQGVGNNSPLHF
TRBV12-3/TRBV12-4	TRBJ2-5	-	TGTGCCAGCAGTTACAGTTCGACCCAGTACTTC	CASSYSSTQYF
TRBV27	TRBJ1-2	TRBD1	TGTGCCAGCAGCACCGGGACAGGGGTTTACTATGGCTACACCTTC	CASSTGTGVYYGYTF
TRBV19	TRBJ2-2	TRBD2	TGTGCCAGTAGTATATATCTAGCGGGATCGCAAGGCGGGGAGCTGTTTTTT	CASSIYLAGSQGGELFF
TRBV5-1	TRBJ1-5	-	TGCGCCAGCAGCCATGGACAGATTTTTCAGCCCCAGCATTTT	CASSHGQIFQPQHF
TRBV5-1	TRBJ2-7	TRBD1	TGCGCCAGCAGCCTTCAGACAGGGGGCATTTACGAGCAGTACTTC	CASSLQTGGIYEQYF
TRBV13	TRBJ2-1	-	TGTGCCAGCAGCTCCTACCCCAAGAGCTCCTACAATGAGCAGTTCTTC	CASSSYPKSSYNEQFF
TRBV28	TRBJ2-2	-	TGTGCCAGCACCCCCGGAGGGTCAAACACCGGGGAGCTGTTTTTT	CASTPGGSNTGELFF
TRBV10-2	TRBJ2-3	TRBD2	TGCGCCAGCAGCCCCACGGAGGCGGGAGATAGCACAGATACGCAGTATTTT	CASSPTEAGDSTDTQYF
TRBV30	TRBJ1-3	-	TGTGCCTGGAGTCCCACCCGGGGAAACACCATATATTTT	CAWSPTRGNTIYF
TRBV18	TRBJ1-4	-	TGTGCCAGCTCACAATTCTCCAGGGGCAGCGAAAAACTGTTTTTT	CASSQFSRGSEKLFF
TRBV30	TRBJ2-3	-	TGTGCCTGGAGGCGGTCCGATACGCAGTATTTT	CAWRRSDTQYF
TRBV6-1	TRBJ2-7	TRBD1	TGTGCCAGCAGTGAAGGGGACAGCTCCTACGAGCAGTACTTC	CASSEGDSSYEQYF
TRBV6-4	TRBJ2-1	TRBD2	TGTGCCAGCAGTGAGGGGGACTACGTTAACAATGAGCAGTTCTTC	CASSEGDYVNNEQFF
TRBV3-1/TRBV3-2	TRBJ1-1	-	TGTGCCAGCAGCCAAGAGTCCTGGCAGACCGGGAGGACCACTGAAGCTTTCTTT	CASSQESWQTGRTTEAFF
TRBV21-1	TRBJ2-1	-	TGTGCCAGCAGCATTACACCCGGGGTAGCGGGAGTCACGAATGAGCAGTTCTTC	CASSITPGVAGVTNEQFF
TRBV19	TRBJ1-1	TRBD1	TGTGCCAGTAGTTCCGTGGAGGGGGCTTGGGGGAACACTGAAGCTTTCTTT	CASSSVEGAWGNTEAFF
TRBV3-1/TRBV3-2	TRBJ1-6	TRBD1	TGTGCCAGCAGCCAAGCCGTGAACCCGGGACAGCATTCACCCCTCCACTTT	CASSQAVNPGQHSPLHF